This T cell receptor (beta chain) was identified in a study of T cells expressing NK-cell markers (dated by TCRdb to 2018 to 2020). In terms of the full investigation: In sorted CD3+CD56+NKG2C+, CD3+CD56+NKG2C- and CD3+CD56-NKG2C+ T-cell subsets from several donors, TCR beta-chain repertoires were profiled. Seven of the eight sequenced donors were HCMV-seropositive and one was HCMV-seronegative. The eight sequenced donors were randomly selected healthy volunteers, three men and five women. Libraries were sequenced as 2 x 150 bp reads on Illumina HiSeq 2000/2500, MiSeq or NextSeq. Points the paper makes about the study in general: In roughly 6 donors, the dominant CD3+CD56+NKG2C+ clonotypes ranked among the top 10 CD8+ clonotypes, making up about 1.0-8% of CD8+ T cells. Those dominant clonotypes were again the most abundant among CD3+CD56-NKG2C+ cells in a handful of donors, at roughly 28.3-65%. Whether the expanded NKG2C-expressing T cell clones were specific for HCMV antigens was left unclear.

The CDR3 spans 14 residues, from the cysteine through the phenylalanine. No DNA is recorded. CDR1 and CDR2 (SGHNT, YYREEE) derive from the germline V gene (reference sequence). HCMV-specific IgG was detected in serum with a commercial ELISA kit to determine HCMV serostatus. Peripheral blood mononuclear cells were isolated from blood by Ficoll density gradient centrifugation. The sample was run on an Illumina HiSeq 2000. TCR beta cDNA libraries were prepared using 5'RACE template switching, which introduced a universal primer site and unique molecular identifiers. cDNA synthesis was primed from the TCR beta constant segment and was followed by two successive PCR amplification steps. Per the source publication's procedure: MIGEC handled demultiplexing of the reads and grouping by UMI, while MiTCR was used to assemble and quantify clonotypes. To remove erroneous sequences, TCR cDNA sequences were retained only when supported by two or more reads. The tcR package was used for downstream repertoire analysis, and clonotypes were matched between fractions using CDR3 nucleotide sequence together with V segment. VDJmatch was used to annotate antigen specificity against VDJdb, with one amino acid substitution in CDR3 permitted. Each entry corresponds to one CDR3 protein sequence from reads that TCRdb reprocessed, and DNA is not given. These V and J calls originate from TCRdb's pipeline instead of the authors' own analysis. The sample's table lists a count of hundreds of thousands of distinct CDR3 sequences. Around 5.3% of the sample belongs to the ten largest clones.

Of note for this clonotype: Its specific antigen is unknown.

What was sequenced was blood T cells: a sorted CD56 or NKG2C T cell subset, CD4+ or CD8+ T cells, or bulk PBMC T cells (not recorded which). The chain employs TRBV5-4 and TRBJ2-1; TCRdb returns TRBD2, unconfirmable since there is no DNA. This TCR derives from a man aged 18-70 years in good health. The CDR3 region: CASSLPLAVNEQFF.